This T cell receptor (beta chain) derives from a study of T-cell reconstitution after alpha-beta-depleted transplantation in children. Study-level findings and limits: At around two months after transplant, the alpha-beta T cells were reportedly derived from several hundred expanded clones that came from non-depleted graft cells. At the one-year point after transplant, T-cell counts and TCRbeta diversity were found to come mostly from T cells that had been newly produced.

As concerns this clonotype: The antigen is not known.

This CDR3 is built from 15 residues. V was shortened by 0 bases and J by 1 base, with 9 bases between the two germline ends. The germline gives CDR1 MNHEY, CDR2 SVGAGI. The authors prepared the TCRbeta library with unique molecular identifiers. TCRdb ran MiXCR on the PCR reads and lists one entry per CDR3 protein. The table includes more than 200,000 distinct CDR3 sequences, approximately 17% detected once. Sequencing was performed on PBMCs, mostly from graft donor cells, taken 360 days after TCRalphabeta/CD19-depleted stem cell transplant. This clonotype was sampled from a male patient between 2 and 10 years old who had a stem cell transplant for acute lymphoblastic leukemia, so the T cells may come from the graft donor. V is TRBV6-5 and J is TRBJ2-5; D call uncertain. The CDR3 spells CASSYSKARQETQYF. The CDR3, as DNA: TGTGCCAGCAGTTACTCGAAGGCGCGCCAAGAGACCCAGTACTTC.